Following are 32 T cell receptor beta chains from one sample sequenced in a study of blood T cell repertoires in COVID-19. The assay was immunoSEQ multiplex PCR, and TCRdb's table has in-frame clones only and misses some. The sample shows almost 250,000 clones, roughly 85% of them seen only once. Sequenced input: PBMCs or T cells enriched from blood (not recorded which). These receptors all come from a woman aged 50 to 60 with acute COVID-19.

J is TRBJ2-1 and V is TRBV11-3; 9 nucleotides align to TRBD1. Germline CDR1 and CDR2: SGHNT and YENEEA. CDR3 length equals 15 residues. Trimming at V came to 5 bases and at J to 7 bases, leaving 9 bases not matched to a gene. The CDR3 protein is CASSPGTGIPNEQFF. For the CDR3, the DNA is TGTGCCAGCAGCCCCGGGACAGGGATCCCTAATGAGCAGTTCTTC.

This clone has just one count. The chain has TRBV24-1 and TRBJ2-5, with TRBD1 identical over 7 bases. V trimming: 4 bases; J trimming: 6 bases; junction bases outside the gene matches: 1. The CDR3 extends over 12 amino acids. Germline values: CDR1 KGHDR, CDR2 SFDVKD. CDR3 DNA: TGTGCCACCAGTGACAGGGGGAAGACCCAGTACTTC. The encoded protein is CATSDRGKTQYF.

This rearrangement joins TRBV27 to TRBJ1-5, with 7 bases identical to TRBD1. Germline-derived CDR1 and CDR2 are MNHEY and SMNVEV (reference sequence). V dropped 3 bases and J dropped 4; count of bases not matched to a gene: 6. CDR3 length equals 15 residues. The CDR3 DNA sequence: TGTGCCAGCAGTTTGCCAGACAGGGAAAATCAGCCCCAGCATTTT. This translates into CASSLPDRENQPQHF.

The V call is TRBV4-1, the J call TRBJ1-6, with TRBD1 matching over 7 bases. CDR1 MGHRA and CDR2 YSYEKL come from the germline V gene. This CDR3 region has 15 residues. The V gene end was trimmed by 1 base and the J gene end by 8 bases; junction bases not matched to a gene: 5. The CDR3 loop is CASSQGLGGHSPLHF. CDR3 nucleotide sequence: TGCGCCAGCAGCCAAGGGTTAGGGGGCCATTCACCCCTCCACTTT.

This chain connects TRBV5-1 to TRBJ2-1, with 7 positions matching TRBD1. With 0 bases clipped from V and 1 base from J, the junction kept 4 bases outside the gene matches. This CDR3 region has 16 residues. The germline V gene encodes CDR1 SGHRS and CDR2 YFSETQ. CDR3 coding DNA: TGCGCCAGCAGCTTGGTCGCAGGGGGTTCCTACAATGAGCAGTTCTTC. This translates into CASSLVAGGSYNEQFF.

The chain couples TRBV18 to TRBJ1-1, with TRBD1 matching 9 bases. CDR3 length equals 16 residues. Looked up from germline, CDR1 is KGHSH and CDR2 is LQKENI. Unmatched junction bases numbered 10, after V lost 2 bases and J lost 6 bases. The CDR3 nucleotides read TGTGCCAGCTCACCATATACCCTAGACAGGGGGGCTGAAGCTTTCTTT. It is translated as CASSPYTLDRGAEAFF.

This sequence joins TRBV19 and TRBJ1-2, with D unresolved. The CDR3 sequence is 13 residues long. Germline CDR1 is LNHDA and CDR2 is SQIVND (reference sequence). V dropped 8 bases and J dropped 4 bases, with 14 bases sitting between them. The CDR3 bases are TGTGCCAGTCGCTCGCCGGGTCCCTATGGCTACACCTTC. This codes for CASRSPGPYGYTF.

The chain employs TRBV4-1 and TRBJ2-5, with 12 bases lining up with TRBD1. Germline assignment: CDR1 MGHRA and CDR2 YSYEKL. The CDR3 loop spans 18 amino acids. V shed 1 base and J 5 bases; nucleotides not matched to a gene: 11. The CDR3 DNA reads TGCGCCAGCAGCCAAGTGACCGGGACAGGGGGCTATTGGGAGACCCAGTACTTC. It is translated as CASSQVTGTGGYWETQYF.

This clone was detected only once. The chain has TRBV24-1 and TRBJ2-1, with TRBD1 matching 8 bases. With V trimmed by 5 bases and J by 6 bases, 20 bases remained unmatched. The CDR3 loop spans 19 amino acids. Germline V CDR1 and CDR2: KGHDR, SFDVKD. The DNA for the CDR3 is TGTGCCACCAGTGCCACAGGAAGCCCAGGGGGCCTGATATCCAATGAGCAGTTCTTC. This encodes CATSATGSPGGLISNEQFF.

The J gene is TRBJ1-5, the V gene TRBV7-8, with D possibly being TRBD1 (5 bases). This CDR3 is built from 16 residues. Germline CDR1 reads SGHVS; CDR2 reads FQNEAQ. With 2 bases removed from V and 1 base from J, the gap between germline ends came to 12 bases. CDR3: CASSLLGGTSNQPQHF. CDR3 sequence (DNA): TGTGCCAGCAGCTTATTGGGGGGAACCAGCAATCAGCCCCAGCATTTT.

At least ten counts were recorded for this clone. The chain uses TRBV4-1 and TRBJ1-4; 8 bases agree with TRBD1. With V trimmed by 4 bases and J by 7 bases, 5 bases remained unmatched. Germline V gene data show CDR1 as MGHRA and CDR2 as YSYEKL. There are 14 residues in the CDR3. This CDR3 reads CASSLGQGSEKLFF. In nucleotides, the CDR3 is TGCGCCAGCAGCCTTGGACAGGGTAGTGAAAAACTGTTTTTT.

V and J are TRBV7-8 and TRBJ2-7; no definite D call. Germline V gene lookup returns CDR1 SGHVS and CDR2 FQNEAQ. The CDR3 has 11 amino acids. The V end was cut by 5 bases, the J end by 3 bases, with 5 bases between. The CDR3 DNA is TGTGCCAGCAGCCGACACTACGAGCAGTACTTC. Translating gives CASSRHYEQYF.

This clone appeared once. The V gene is TRBV4-2, the J gene TRBJ1-3; TRBD1 matches 8 bases. V trimming: 0 bases; J trimming: 2 bases; junction bases outside the gene matches: 9. Germline V gene lookup returns CDR1 LGHNA and CDR2 YNFKEQ. The length of the CDR3 is 18 residues. This CDR3 is CASSQEPLDRVAGNTIYF. The CDR3 DNA reads TGTGCCAGCAGCCAAGAACCTCTGGACAGGGTAGCTGGAAACACCATATATTTT.

The chain employs TRBV7-9 and TRBJ2-3; 10 bases are shared with TRBD2. CDR1 is SEHNR and CDR2 is FQNEAQ in the germline V gene (reference sequence). V lost 5 bases, J lost 0 bases, and 5 bases stayed unmatched. The CDR3 sequence is 16 residues long. CDR3 residues: CASSAPTSGSTDTQYF. CDR3 nucleotide sequence: TGTGCCAGCAGCGCCCCGACTAGCGGGAGCACAGATACGCAGTATTTT.

In this sample, this clone turned up a few times. The chain uses TRBV5-1 and TRBJ2-7; D possibly corresponds to TRBD1 (6 bases). Trimming shortened V by 4 bases and J by 6 bases, and 20 bases separated the two germline ends. CDR3 length: 15 residues. Germline lookup yields CDR1 SGHRS and CDR2 YFSETQ. The CDR3 DNA reads as TGCGCCAGCAGCCGGGACGTTGGGACATGGTCCGAGCAGTACTTC. This codes for CASSRDVGTWSEQYF.

As regards this clone: The same CDR3 arises from other DNA sequences in this sample as well. The chain uses TRBV7-2 and TRBJ1-1; no firm D call. Looked up from germline, CDR1 is SGHTA and CDR2 is FQGNSA. The length of the CDR3 is 13 residues. V was cut by 6 bases and J by 0 bases, with 8 bases left in between. CDR3 bases: TGTGCCAGCAGTTTACAGTTGAACACTGAAGCTTTCTTT. As protein: CASSLQLNTEAFF.

This rearrangement joins TRBV5-1 to TRBJ1-6; D not certain. Germline CDR1 reads SGHRS; CDR2 reads YFSETQ. Deletions cut 4 bases from V and 7 bases from J, with 12 bases between. The length of the CDR3 is 14 residues. The CDR3: CASSGGNANSPLHF. As DNA, the CDR3 is TGCGCCAGCAGCGGCGGAAATGCCAATTCACCCCTCCACTTT.

The chain employs TRBV18 and TRBJ1-2; 7 nucleotides agree with TRBD1. The germline V gene has CDR1 KGHSH and CDR2 LQKENI. CDR3 length equals 15 residues. V lost 3 bases, J lost 0 bases, and 4 bases stayed unmatched. DNA of the CDR3: TGTGCCAGCTCACCGGGGGACAGAGCTAACTATGGCTACACCTTC. Amino acid sequence: CASSPGDRANYGYTF.

This sequence joins TRBV13 and TRBJ2-7; D might be TRBD1 (6 bases). The CDR3 sequence is 15 residues long. With 5 bases removed from V and 5 bases from J, the gap between germline ends came to 19 bases. In germline, CDR1 is PRHDT, CDR2 FYEKMQ (reference sequence). CDR3 sequence: CASSPTWDKFDEQYF. The CDR3 coding sequence is TGTGCCAGCAGCCCTACGTGGGACAAATTCGACGAGCAGTACTTC.

The rearrangement links TRBV29-1 to TRBJ1-1; a weak D match, TRBD1 (6 bases). The CDR3 has 14 residues. V was clipped by 5 bases and J by 1 base, with 14 bases between them. Germline values: CDR1 SQVTM, CDR2 ANQGSEA. The CDR3 loop reads CSVWGGRGNTEAFF. The CDR3 DNA is TGCAGCGTTTGGGGGGGGCGCGGGAACACTGAAGCTTTCTTT. Full variable domain (outside the CDR3, taken from reference TRBV29-1 and TRBJ1-1): SAVISQKPSRDICQRGTSLTIQCQVDSQVTMMFWYRQQPGQSLTLIATANQGSEATYESGFVIDKFPISRPNLTFSTLTVSNMSPEDSSIYLCSVWGGRGNTEAFFGQGTRLTVV.

In the case of this clone: Different DNA sequences within this sample yield the same CDR3. The chain employs TRBV3-1 (or the pseudogene TRBV3-2) and TRBJ2-3, with a possible D match to TRBD1 (6 bases). The germline gives CDR1 LGHDT, CDR2 YNNKEL (reference sequence). This CDR3 comprises 14 residues. V shed 1 base and J shed 3 bases, with 8 bases lying between them. The CDR3 DNA sequence: TGTGCCAGCAGCCAAGCCAGGGGTACAGATACGCAGTATTTT. It yields the protein CASSQARGTDTQYF.

The J gene is TRBJ2-3, the V gene TRBV19; TRBD2 is a possible D gene (6 bases). Trimming removed 5 bases at V and 7 bases at J, with 19 bases between. This CDR3 spans 15 amino acids. In germline, CDR1 is LNHDA, CDR2 SQIVND (reference sequence). The CDR3 reads CASSSRDSLGYTQYF. In nucleotides, the CDR3 is TGTGCCAGTAGTTCCCGGGACTCTCTTGGATATACGCAGTATTTT.

The chain combines TRBV21-1 with TRBJ1-1. TRBV21-1 is classified as a pseudogene. The CDR3 length is 16 residues. CDR3 residues: CASSNPRTLPVTEAFF. DNA for the CDR3: TGTGCCAGCAGCAACCCTCGGACTCTCCCGGTCACTGAAGCTTTCTTT.

The chain carries TRBV20-1 and TRBJ1-1, with D uncertain. Germline V gives CDR1 DFQATT, CDR2 SNEGSKA (reference sequence). CDR3 size: 11 residues. V lost 3 bases and J lost 6, with 8 bases in between. The CDR3 is CSARGSAEAFF. Here the CDR3 DNA reads TGCAGTGCTAGGGGTAGCGCTGAAGCTTTCTTT.

The J gene is TRBJ2-1, the V gene TRBV6-5; TRBD1 matches at 7 bases. The ends lost 4 bases at V and 0 bases at J; junction bases unmatched: 3. Germline CDR1 reads MNHEY; CDR2 reads SVGAGI. The CDR3 consists of 15 residues. CDR3 DNA sequence: TGTGCCAGCAGTTTCACAGGGGCCTCCTACAATGAGCAGTTCTTC. As protein: CASSFTGASYNEQFF.

The gene calls are TRBV6-5 and TRBJ1-2, with D possibly TRBD1 on 5 matching bases. Trimming shortened V by 6 bases and J by 3 bases, and 17 bases separated the two germline ends. CDR3 length: 15 amino acids. Germline-derived CDR1 and CDR2 are MNHEY and SVGAGI. CDR3 residues: CASSGRADYYYGYTF. The CDR3 DNA follows: TGTGCCAGCAGCGGCAGGGCGGATTATTACTATGGCTACACCTTC.

This rearrangement joins TRBV5-4 to TRBJ1-1; D unresolved. Trimming stripped 1 base from V and 4 bases from J, with 14 bases between. Germline V gene sequence: CDR1 SGHNT, CDR2 YYREEE (reference sequence). The CDR3 has 15 amino acids. The CDR3 bases are TGTGCCAGCAGCTTGAAACGCGGGCCTAGCACTGAAGCTTTCTTT. It is translated as CASSLKRGPSTEAFF.

The V and J genes are TRBV30 and TRBJ2-7, with unresolved D. The CDR3 runs to 13 residues. Germline V CDR1 and CDR2: GTSNPN, SVGIG (reference sequence). V was pared by 1 base and J by 3 bases, with 10 bases between. The DNA for the CDR3 is TGTGCCTGGAGTGGAATAGGAGACTACGAGCAGTACTTC. Translated, it gives CAWSGIGDYEQYF.

V gene TRBV30 combines with J gene TRBJ1-1, with D perhaps matching TRBD1 (5 bases). The CDR3 spans 13 residues. Germline V lookup: CDR1 GTSNPN, CDR2 SVGIG (reference sequence). V lost 2 bases, J lost 0 bases, and 7 bases lay in between. CDR3 sequence (DNA): TGTGCCTGGAGTACAGGCATGAACACTGAAGCTTTCTTT. Its translation is CAWSTGMNTEAFF.

CDR3 DNA sequence: TGTGCCAGCAGCTTATGGGGCTCGCGGGGAGGGAAAGAGACCCAGTACTTC. Amino acids: CASSLWGSRGGKETQYF. The chain recombines TRBV7-2 with TRBJ2-5, with 7 bases identical to TRBD2. Per the germline V gene, CDR1 is SGHTA and CDR2 is FQGNSA. The CDR3 has 17 amino acids. V dropped 2 bases and J dropped 3; count of bases not matched to a gene: 12.

This chain connects TRBV3-1 (or the pseudogene TRBV3-2) to TRBJ1-6; the match to TRBD1 covers 11 bases. This CDR3 has 14 residues. The ends lost 6 bases at V and 7 bases at J; junction bases unmatched: 2. The germline CDR1 and CDR2 sequences are LGHDT and YNNKEL (reference sequence). The CDR3 coding sequence is TGTGCCAGCAGGTGGGACAGGGGGAATTCACCCCTCCACTTT. It specifies CASRWDRGNSPLHF.

The rearrangement links TRBV2 to TRBJ2-6; D is uncertain. CDR1 is SNHLY, CDR2 FYNNEI, per germline. The CDR3 contains 15 residues. Trimming left V 5 bases short and J 0 bases short, with 8 bases between. The CDR3 is CASSPRNSGANVLTF. CDR3 sequence (DNA): TGTGCCAGCAGTCCGAGAAACTCTGGGGCCAACGTCCTGACTTTC.